This T cell receptor (beta chain) was captured by sequencing in a study of blood T cell repertoires in COVID-19 (dated by TCRdb to 2020 to 2021). A note on the overall study: Collaborator samples came from the United States, Italy and Spain and covered acute and convalescent phases of COVID-19. The material from the prospective study consisted of cDNA or gDNA derived from T cells, B-cell-depleted T cells, or PBMCs. The dataset comprised deeply sampled blood TCRbeta repertoires from subjects exposed to, actively infected with, or recovered from COVID-19. The repertoires were released in a freely available public database meant as a resource for research on the immune response to SARS-CoV-2. The samples were drawn from the first 160 participants of the ongoing ImmuneRACE study and from over a thousand subjects provided by 6 global collaborators. Nearly every sample came with metadata listing a de-identified subject ID, COVID-19 status, age in years and sex. Where available, HLA class I and class II types were obtained from metadata supplied by the sample provider rather than from assay-based typing. The investigation overall reported the following: The amount of clinical and demographic metadata varied by source and participant and was provided uncurated.

Each collaborating institution followed its own protocols to collect whole blood in K2EDTA tubes. For TCRbeta analysis, collaborators shipped samples in one of three forms: frozen whole blood, isolated PBMCs, or DNA extracted from either of those sample types. The germline V gene provides CDR1 SGHRS and CDR2 YFSETQ. The CDR3 runs 14 residues from the cysteine to the phenylalanine. Only the CDR3 part of the read is kept: 42 bases, read in frame from the first base. Compared with germline, V lacks 3 bases and J lacks 5 bases; bases without a gene match: 7. To note about this clone: Its antigen remains unidentified. No clone much larger than this one lies a single base away; base qualities are absent.

TCRbeta CDR3 regions were amplified from genomic DNA using the immunoSEQ Assay, a bias-controlled multiplex PCR. Per the original workflow: The number of nucleated cells in each sample was estimated from the amplification of reference gene primers within the assay. Sequence reads were collapsed and filtered to measure the absolute abundance of every unique TCRbeta CDR3 rearrangement. For each sample, productive Simpson clonality was calculated by taking the square root of Simpson's diversity index across productive rearrangements. This is the immuneACCESS table as TCRdb keeps it, with only in-frame sequences that have V and J called. A part of the clones is gone; compared with another copy, unresolved V genes explain less than half, and the rest is unexplained. V, J and clone size were drawn from that table, and D and trimming were deduced from the DNA. Recorded for this sample are 150,000 to 200,000 clones; around four fifths of them occurred a single time. The ten largest account for roughly 19% of the sample.

Input material: peripheral blood. The sequence derives from a woman of 80 years or more with acute or convalescent COVID-19. The V and J segments used are TRBV5-1 and TRBJ2-5; 7 middle bases align to TRBD1. CDR3 protein: CASSSLTGMETQYF. The DNA reads as follows: TGCGCCAGCAGCTCCTTGACAGGGATGGAGACCCAGTACTTC.